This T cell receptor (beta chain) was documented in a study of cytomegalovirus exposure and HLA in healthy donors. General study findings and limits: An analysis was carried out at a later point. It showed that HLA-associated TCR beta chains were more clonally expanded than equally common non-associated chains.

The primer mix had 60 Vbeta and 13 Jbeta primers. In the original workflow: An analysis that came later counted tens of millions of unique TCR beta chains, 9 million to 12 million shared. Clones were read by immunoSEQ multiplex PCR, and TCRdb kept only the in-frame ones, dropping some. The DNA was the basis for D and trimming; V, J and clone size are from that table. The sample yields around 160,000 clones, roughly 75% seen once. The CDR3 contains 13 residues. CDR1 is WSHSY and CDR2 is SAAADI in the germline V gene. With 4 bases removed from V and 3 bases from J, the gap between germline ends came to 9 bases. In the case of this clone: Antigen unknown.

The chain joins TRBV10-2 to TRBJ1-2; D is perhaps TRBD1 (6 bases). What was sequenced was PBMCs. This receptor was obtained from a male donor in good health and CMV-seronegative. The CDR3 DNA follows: TGCGCCAGCAGTGGACAGGTCGACTATGGCTACACCTTC. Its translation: CASSGQVDYGYTF.